A selection of T cell receptor beta chains follows, all from one sample in a study. TCRdb passed the RT-PCR reads through MiXCR, listing each CDR3 protein once. The repertoire has hundreds of thousands of distinct CDR3 sequences, approximately 15% of them found once; the top ten carry about 3.6%. Input material: memory CD4+ T cells from blood. The receptors stem from a female donor in good health, serving as a healthy control. CDR3s include the opening cysteine and the closing phenylalanine or tryptophan. Fields, in order: D gene, J gene, clone size, V gene, CDR3 DNA, CDR3 protein. D genes are given only for firm matches. Clone size is shown for a subset of rows, as once, few, many or a class of expanded clone.

TRBD2,TRBJ2-2,few,TRBV29-1,TGCAGCGTTCGCGGGGGGGGAAACACCGGGGAGCTGTTTTTT,CSVRGGGNTGELFF
-,TRBJ1-2,-,TRBV20-1,TGCAGTGCCCGCCGGGGTAGTAACTATGGCTACACCTTC,CSARRGSNYGYTF
TRBD1,TRBJ2-7,-,TRBV24-1,TGTGCCACCAGTGACCCCCTCGACAGGGGAGAAGATTACGAGCAGTACTTC,CATSDPLDRGEDYEQYF
TRBD1,TRBJ2-7,-,TRBV12-3/TRBV12-4,TGTGCCAGCAGTCGGGGACAGGCGACAGGCATGCAGTACTTC,CASSRGQATGMQYF
-,TRBJ2-1,-,TRBV27,TGTGCCAGCAGTTTACGACAGTTAAATGAGCAGTTCTTC,CASSLRQLNEQFF
TRBD2,TRBJ2-4,-,TRBV14,TGTGCCAGCAGCCAGGGGGGACTAGCGGCAACAGCCTACAAAAACATTCAGTACTTC,CASSQGGLAATAYKNIQYF
-,TRBJ2-7,-,TRBV7-2,TGTGCCAGCAGCCTTACAGCAACCCTCTCCTACGAGCAGTACTTC,CASSLTATLSYEQYF
-,TRBJ2-5,many,TRBV7-3,TGTGCCAGCAGCTTATTGGGGGCAGAGACCCAGTACTTC,CASSLLGAETQYF
-,TRBJ1-2,many,TRBV7-2,TGTGCCAGCAGCTTAGCAGGTCGGCTTACTGGCTACACCTTC,CASSLAGRLTGYTF
TRBD1,TRBJ2-7,-,TRBV5-1,TGCGCCAGCAGCACGGGACAGGGAGGAGGGACCTACGAGCAGTACTTC,CASSTGQGGGTYEQYF
-,TRBJ2-2,-,TRBV3-1,TGTGCCAGCAGCCAAGTTCACTCCACCGGGGAGCTGTTTTTT,CASSQVHSTGELFF
-,TRBJ2-1,many,TRBV6-5,TGTGCCAGCAGTTCAAGGGACTTATACAATGAGCAGTTCTTC,CASSSRDLYNEQFF
-,TRBJ1-6,-,TRBV3-1,TGTGCCAGCAGCCAAGAACAGGGAATGATCAATTCACCCCTCCACTTT,CASSQEQGMINSPLHF
TRBD2,TRBJ2-2,-,TRBV12-3/TRBV12-4,TGTGCCAGCAGTTTCGAGACTAGCGGGCGAAACACCGGGGAGCTGTTTTTT,CASSFETSGRNTGELFF
-,TRBJ1-2,-,TRBV5-5,TGTGCCAGCAGCTTTCAGGAGGTCGGCTATGGCTACACCTTC,CASSFQEVGYGYTF
TRBD2,TRBJ2-1,few,TRBV20-1,TGCAGTGATAAAGTGGGAGGGCCTTACAATGAGCAGTTCTTC,CSDKVGGPYNEQFF
TRBD2,TRBJ2-1,-,TRBV20-1,TGCAGTGCTCTACCACCGGGAGGAGGGTCCTACAATGAGCAGTTCTTC,CSALPPGGGSYNEQFF
TRBD1,TRBJ2-1,-,TRBV12-3/TRBV12-4,TGTGCCAGCTTGGGGGACAGGGTCTACAATGAGCAGTTCTTC,CASLGDRVYNEQFF
TRBD1,TRBJ1-3,-,TRBV20-1,TGCAGTGCTAGAGACCCCGGGACAGGGGGCTCTGGAAACACCATATATTTT,CSARDPGTGGSGNTIYF
-,TRBJ2-7,many,TRBV6-2/TRBV6-3,TGTGCCAGCAGTGACACATACGAGCAGTACTTC,CASSDTYEQYF
-,TRBJ2-7,few,TRBV20-1,TGCAGTGCGCACAGGGGGGGGAGCTCCTACGAGCAGTACTTC,CSAHRGGSSYEQYF
-,TRBJ2-2,many,TRBV10-3,TGTGCCATCAGGAGGGGGGCAGGTCACACCGGGGAGCTGTTTTTT,CAIRRGAGHTGELFF
-,TRBJ1-3,many,TRBV15,TGTGCCACCAGCAGAGATCAACCCGGGACCGGAAACACCATATATTTT,CATSRDQPGTGNTIYF
TRBD2,TRBJ2-3,few,TRBV7-9,TGTGCCAGCAGCTTAGTACCCGCGTTAGCGGGAGGACACACAGATACGCAGTATTTT,CASSLVPALAGGHTDTQYF
TRBD1,TRBJ2-7,few,TRBV7-2,TGTGCCAGCAGCGACCGGGACAGGGCCAGCTACGAGCAGTACTTC,CASSDRDRASYEQYF
-,TRBJ1-1,-,TRBV7-9,TGTGCCAGCAGCTCTGAGGGCGGTCAGGGGGCTTTCTTT,CASSSEGGQGAFF
-,TRBJ2-7,few,TRBV6-5,TGTGCCAGCACCTCGACGGGGCAGCCGTCCTACGAGCAGTACTTC,CASTSTGQPSYEQYF
TRBD1,TRBJ2-7,-,TRBV27,TGTGCCAGCAGTCGCTCGGGACAGTCCTACGAGCAGTACTTC,CASSRSGQSYEQYF
-,TRBJ2-7,few,TRBV7-2,TGTGCCAGCAGACCCGGGACGGTCTCCTACGAGCAGTACTTC,CASRPGTVSYEQYF
-,TRBJ1-5,few,TRBV28,TGTGCCAGCAGGGCCGGGGTCCCCAATCAGCCCCAGCATTTT,CASRAGVPNQPQHF
-,TRBJ1-3,many,TRBV12-3/TRBV12-4,TGTGCCAGCAGTTCTGACGGAAACACCATATATTTT,CASSSDGNTIYF
TRBD2,TRBJ2-5,few,TRBV4-2,TGTGCCAGCAGCCCGTTAGCGGGTGGGGGAGAGACCCAGTACTTC,CASSPLAGGGETQYF
TRBD1,TRBJ1-1,many,TRBV10-3,TGTGCCATCAGTGAGACTCAGGGGGCGCGAGGTGAAGCTTTCTTT,CAISETQGARGEAFF
-,TRBJ2-7,many,TRBV5-1,TGCGCCAGCAGCAGGGACCTCACCTACGAGCAGTACTTC,CASSRDLTYEQYF
-,TRBJ2-1,many,TRBV10-3,TGTGCCATCAGTGAGTCAGGTGGGGACTCCTACAATGAGCAGTTCTTC,CAISESGGDSYNEQFF
-,TRBJ1-5,-,TRBV12-3/TRBV12-4,TGTGCCAGCAGTTTTCTGGGGGAGGATCAGCCCCAGCATTTT,CASSFLGEDQPQHF
-,TRBJ1-2,few,TRBV27,TGTGCCAGCAGTGAGGACAAAGCATATGGCTACACCTTC,CASSEDKAYGYTF
TRBD1,TRBJ1-3,-,TRBV5-1,TGCGCCAGCAGCGAGGGACAGCGAAACACCATATATTTT,CASSEGQRNTIYF
-,TRBJ2-3,-,TRBV20-1,TGCAGTGCTAGAGATACGGGGAAAGGCGGGGACACAGATACGCAGTATTTT,CSARDTGKGGDTDTQYF
TRBD2,TRBJ2-1,-,TRBV20-1,TGCAGTGCTAGGGAGCGGGGGAGAAATGAGCAGTTCTTC,CSARERGRNEQFF
TRBD1,TRBJ2-6,-,TRBV7-3,TGTGCCAGCACCCCGGACAGGGCATCCAACGTCCTGACTTTC,CASTPDRASNVLTF
-,TRBJ1-1,few,TRBV18,TGTGCCAGCTCACCACTCGGGGAGGGAATAACTGAAGCTTTCTTT,CASSPLGEGITEAFF
TRBD2,TRBJ2-1,few,TRBV20-1,TGCAGTGCTAGCAGACTAGCGGGGGTCTCCTACAATGAGCAGTTCTTC,CSASRLAGVSYNEQFF